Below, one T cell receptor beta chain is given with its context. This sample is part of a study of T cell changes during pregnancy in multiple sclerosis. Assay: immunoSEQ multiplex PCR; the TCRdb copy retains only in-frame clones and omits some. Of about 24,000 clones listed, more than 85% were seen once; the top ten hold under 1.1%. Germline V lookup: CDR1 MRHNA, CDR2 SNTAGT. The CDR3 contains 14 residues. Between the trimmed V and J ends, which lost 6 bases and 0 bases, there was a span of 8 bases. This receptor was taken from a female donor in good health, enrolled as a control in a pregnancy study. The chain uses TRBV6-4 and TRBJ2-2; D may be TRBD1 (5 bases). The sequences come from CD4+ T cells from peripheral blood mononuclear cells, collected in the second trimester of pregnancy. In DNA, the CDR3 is TGTGCCAGCAGACAGGACCCGAACACCGGGGAGCTGTTTTTT. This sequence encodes CASRQDPNTGELFF.